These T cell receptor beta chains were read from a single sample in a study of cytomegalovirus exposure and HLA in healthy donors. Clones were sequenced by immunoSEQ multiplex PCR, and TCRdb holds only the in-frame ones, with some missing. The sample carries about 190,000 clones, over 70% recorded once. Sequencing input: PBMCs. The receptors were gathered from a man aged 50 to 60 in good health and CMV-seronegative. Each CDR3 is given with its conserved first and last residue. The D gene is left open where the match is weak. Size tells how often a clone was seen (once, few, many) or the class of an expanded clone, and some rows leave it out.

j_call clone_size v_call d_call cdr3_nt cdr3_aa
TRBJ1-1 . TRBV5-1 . TGCGCCAGCAGAACCGGGTTGAACACTGAAGCTTTCTTT CASRTGLNTEAFF
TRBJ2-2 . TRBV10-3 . TGTGCCACTTGGGGAGGACCGCGGACCGGGGAGCTGTTTTTT CATWGGPRTGELFF
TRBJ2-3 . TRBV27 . TGTGCCAGCAGTTTGCAGGGGACCACAGATACGCAGTATTTT CASSLQGTTDTQYF
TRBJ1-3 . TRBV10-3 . TGTGCCATCCGGAATTTAGGAGGGAGGACTGGAAACACCATATATTTT CAIRNLGGRTGNTIYF
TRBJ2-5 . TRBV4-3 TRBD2 TGCGCCAGCAGCCTTGTCCCGGGACTAGCGGGGGCGGAGACCCAGTACTTC CASSLVPGLAGAETQYF
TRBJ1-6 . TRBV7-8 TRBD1 TGTGCCAGCAGTCCTTACCTCACAGGGGGGCATTCACCCCTCCACTTT CASSPYLTGGHSPLHF
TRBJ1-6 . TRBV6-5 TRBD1 TGTGCCAGCAGTTATGAGGGGGCGCGGTCACCCCTCCACTTT CASSYEGARSPLHF
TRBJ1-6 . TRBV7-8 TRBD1 TGTGCCAGCAGCCCCGTCACAGGGGGAAATTCACCCCTCCACTTT CASSPVTGGNSPLHF
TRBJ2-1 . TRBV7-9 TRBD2 TGTGCCAGCAGCTTGCGGGGGGCGGGGGCCATGAGCTCCTACAATGAGCAGTTCTTC CASSLRGAGAMSSYNEQFF
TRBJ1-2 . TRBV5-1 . TGCGCCAGCAGCCCAGGGGCCCTCAACTATGGCTACACCTTC CASSPGALNYGYTF
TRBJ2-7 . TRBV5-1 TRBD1 TGCGCCAGCAGCTTGGATGGGACAGGGTCCGACGAGCAGTACTTC CASSLDGTGSDEQYF
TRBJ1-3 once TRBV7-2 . TGTGCCAGCAGCTTATGGAGCATAACAAACACCATATATTTT CASSLWSITNTIYF
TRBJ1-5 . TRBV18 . TGTGCCAGCTCACCTGACAGTGATCAGCCCCAGCATTTT CASSPDSDQPQHF
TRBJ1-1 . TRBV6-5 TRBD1 TGTGCCAGCAGCCGGACAGGGACTGAAGCTTTCTTT CASSRTGTEAFF
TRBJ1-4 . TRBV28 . TGTGCCAGCAGCTATGGTTTGGAAAAACTGTTTTTT CASSYGLEKLFF
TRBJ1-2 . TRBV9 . TGTGCCAGCAGCCTACTATCTGAAGACTATGGCTACACCTTC CASSLLSEDYGYTF
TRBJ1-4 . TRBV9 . TGTGCCAGCAGCCCCTGGGAGGGAGCAACTAATGAAAAACTGTTTTTT CASSPWEGATNEKLFF
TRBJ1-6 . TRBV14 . TGTGCCAGCAGCGCGAGGAGCTATAATTCACCCCTCCACTTT CASSARSYNSPLHF
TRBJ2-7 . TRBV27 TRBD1 TGTGCCAGCAGTTTATGGGACAGGAGAAAGGGCTACGAGCAGTACTTC CASSLWDRRKGYEQYF
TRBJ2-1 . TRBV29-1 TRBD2 TGCAGCGTTGAAACCAGCGGGGGCTACAATGAGCAGTTCTTC CSVETSGGYNEQFF
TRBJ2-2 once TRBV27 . TGTGCCAGCAGTTTCACAGGGATCGGGACCGGGGAGCTGTTTTTT CASSFTGIGTGELFF
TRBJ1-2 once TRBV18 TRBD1 TGTGCCAGCTCGGGACAGGGGGCGCGTGGCTACACCTTC CASSGQGARGYTF